This T cell receptor beta chain was identified during a study of cytomegalovirus exposure and HLA in healthy donors. Unrecorded immune exposures were likely, despite nominal health at sampling. V lost 3 bases and J 8 bases, leaving 17 bases between the germline ends. This CDR3 has 15 amino acids. Germline CDR1 is WSHSY and CDR2 is SAAADI. This clone has only a few counts. The PCR had 60 Vbeta and 13 Jbeta primers. Some clones are missing from TCRdb's copy, which holds only in-frame ones; the method was immunoSEQ multiplex PCR. The sample has roughly 120,000 clones; 73% are singletons. This chain joins TRBV10-2 and TRBJ1-3; D may be TRBD1 (5 bases). The receptor comes from a man in his fifties or sixties in good health and CMV-seropositive. Sequenced material: PBMCs. In DNA form, the CDR3 reads TGCGCCAGCAGTGACCCCGGAAAGCCGGGGGACACCATATATTTT. Amino acids: CASSDPGKPGDTIYF.